The 27 T cell receptor beta chains below come from one sample, sequenced in a study of radiotherapy plus CTLA-4 blockade in lung cancer (dated by TCRdb to the late 2010s). The protocol used for the library was the immunoSEQ multiplex PCR assay. Here the immuneACCESS table is served through TCRdb, limited to in-frame sequences with V and J called. Missing clones are a known gap in these copies; in checked studies unresolved V genes cover under half, and the rest lacks a known reason. The sample has 35,000 to 45,000 clones on record, 75% to 90% of them singletons. About 5.6% of the sample belongs to the ten largest clones. The sequencing here drew on peripheral blood, taken from a patient treated with radiotherapy plus ipilimumab. These receptors came from a human donor with non-small cell lung cancer who had stable disease on radiotherapy plus ipilimumab.

This chain joins TRBV7-3 and TRBJ2-1, with TRBD2 matching over 8 bases. CDR1 is SGHTA, CDR2 FQGTGA, per germline. The CDR3 extends over 15 amino acids. The V segment lost 3 bases and the J segment 6 bases; nucleotides outside the gene matches: 7. CDR3 residues: CASSLDGGAFNEQFF. CDR3 nucleotides: TGTGCCAGCAGCTTGGACGGGGGGGCCTTCAATGAGCAGTTCTTC.

This clone was detected once. The chain is built from TRBV19 and TRBJ1-1; 9 nucleotides match TRBD1. Losses at the gene ends were 7 bases for V and 4 bases for J; bases not matched to a gene: 7. This CDR3 has 14 amino acids. Germline V lookup: CDR1 LNHDA, CDR2 SQIVND (reference sequence). In DNA form, the CDR3 reads TGTGCCAGTACCGAGACAGGGGGAATCACTGAAGCTTTCTTT. Its protein product is CASTETGGITEAFF.

V and J are TRBV18 and TRBJ2-5; 9 bases match TRBD1. Germline V gene lookup returns CDR1 KGHSH and CDR2 LQKENI. CDR3 size: 18 residues. With 2 bases clipped from V and 5 bases from J, the junction kept 15 bases outside the gene matches. The CDR3 DNA is TGTGCCAGCTCACCAATTTCGGGACAGGGTACCTTTAAGGAGACCCAGTACTTC. Its translation is CASSPISGQGTFKETQYF.

The V gene is TRBV19, the J gene TRBJ1-1; tentatively, D is TRBD1 (5 bases). Trimming took 8 bases from V and 5 from J, leaving 15 bases between them. Germline values: CDR1 LNHDA, CDR2 SQIVND (reference sequence). This CDR3 has 13 residues. CDR3 in amino acids: CASGANLETEAFF. The DNA of the CDR3 is TGTGCCAGTGGGGCCAACCTAGAAACTGAAGCTTTCTTT.

J is TRBJ2-7 and V is TRBV6-5, with a tentative D call TRBD2 (5 bases). This CDR3 is 15 amino acids long. Trimming removed 0 bases from V and 0 bases from J, with 9 bases in between. Germline CDR1 and CDR2: MNHEY and SVGAGI. The CDR3 here is CASSYSGLDSYEQYF. The CDR3 nucleotides are TGTGCCAGCAGTTACTCCGGACTCGACTCCTACGAGCAGTACTTC.

This clone was picked up one time. The chain employs TRBV4-1 and TRBJ2-5, with D possibly TRBD2 on 6 matching bases. The CDR3 is 17 residues long. The V end lost 4 bases, the J end lost 5 bases, and 23 bases lay between the germline ends. CDR1 MGHRA and CDR2 YSYEKL come from the germline V gene. CDR3 nucleotides: TGCGCCAGCAGCCGTATATGGGACGGGAGCTCGGAGGAGACCCAGTACTTC. This gives the protein CASSRIWDGSSEETQYF.

The chain is built from TRBV10-3 and TRBJ2-7; the D is unclear. Germline V gene data show CDR1 as ENHRY and CDR2 as SYGVKD. V was trimmed by 3 bases and J by 4 bases, leaving 7 bases between them. The CDR3 extends over 12 amino acids. The CDR3 spells CAISDSEYEQYF. CDR3 in DNA: TGTGCCATCAGTGATAGTGAGTACGAGCAGTACTTC.

The chain carries TRBV11-2 and TRBJ2-7; TRBD2 aligns across 8 bases. CDR3 length: 14 amino acids. The trim removed 5 bases at V and 2 bases at J, leaving 5 bases unmatched. Germline lookup yields CDR1 SGHAT and CDR2 FQNNGV. For the CDR3, the DNA is TGTGCCAGCAGCGACACTAGCGGCCCCTACGAGCAGTACTTC. Protein product: CASSDTSGPYEQYF.

The chain combines TRBV6-5 with TRBJ2-5; maybe TRBD1 (6 bases). Trimming took 6 bases from V and 4 from J, leaving 18 bases between them. The CDR3 has 15 amino acids. Germline assignment: CDR1 MNHEY and CDR2 SVGAGI. The CDR3 sequence is CASRFRDTGRETQYF. CDR3 nucleotides: TGTGCCAGCAGGTTCCGGGACACAGGGCGAGAGACCCAGTACTTC.

The chain joins TRBV7-8 to TRBJ1-4, with TRBD1 matching over 7 bases. CDR1 is SGHVS, CDR2 FQNEAQ, per germline. Trimming removed 5 bases from V and 8 bases from J; junction bases left unmatched: 14. This CDR3 contains 16 residues. CDR3 amino acids: CASSPRTGANSEKLFF. DNA of the CDR3: TGTGCCAGCAGCCCCCGCACAGGGGCAAATAGCGAAAAACTGTTTTTT.

J is TRBJ2-6 and V is TRBV19; D might be TRBD2 (5 bases). This CDR3 region has 15 residues. The V end was cut by 4 bases, the J end by 1 base, with 8 bases between. Germline V CDR1 and CDR2: LNHDA, SQIVND (reference sequence). DNA for the CDR3: TGTGCCAGTAGTACGGGGTTGTCTGGGGCCAACGTCCTGACTTTC. This gives the protein CASSTGLSGANVLTF.

The chain couples TRBV10-3 to TRBJ1-5; 8 nucleotides align to TRBD1. This CDR3 is 14 amino acids long. Germline CDR1 reads ENHRY; CDR2 reads SYGVKD. V lost 5 bases to trimming and J lost 7 bases; unmatched junction nucleotides: 7. The CDR3 loop is CAISSDREGQPQHF. CDR3 DNA: TGTGCCATCAGTTCGGACAGGGAGGGGCAGCCCCAGCATTTT.

The chain joins TRBV9 to TRBJ2-3; 12 bases agree with TRBD1. This CDR3 region has 16 residues. Germline CDR1 SGDLS, CDR2 YYNGEE. Losses at the gene ends were 0 bases for V and 5 bases for J; bases not matched to a gene: 4. Here the CDR3 reads CASSVGDRGRIDTQYF. Here the CDR3 DNA reads TGTGCCAGCAGCGTAGGGGACAGGGGGCGCATAGATACGCAGTATTTT.

This chain connects TRBV5-4 to TRBJ2-2; D not certain. V dropped 1 base and J dropped 3 bases, with 7 bases sitting between them. Germline assignment: CDR1 SGHNT and CDR2 YYREEE (reference sequence). The CDR3 sequence is 14 residues long. CDR3 in DNA: TGTGCCAGCAGCTTGACGAGCGACACCGGGGAGCTGTTTTTT. Its translation: CASSLTSDTGELFF.

The chain employs TRBV7-3 and TRBJ1-3; D gene unclear. V was clipped by 3 bases and J by 0 bases, with 3 bases between them. The CDR3 totals 13 residues. Germline CDR1 reads SGHTA; CDR2 reads FQGTGA. In DNA, the CDR3 is TGTGCCAGCAGCTTGAGCTCTGGAAACACCATATATTTT. Amino acids: CASSLSSGNTIYF.

The chain combines TRBV28 with TRBJ2-1, with D maybe TRBD2 (6 bases). Between the trimmed V and J ends, which lost 3 bases and 0 bases, there was a span of 9 bases. The germline V gene has CDR1 MDHEN and CDR2 SYDVKM. This CDR3 region has 15 residues. CDR3 DNA: TGTGCCAGCAGTTTTGGGGGAGGCTCCTACAATGAGCAGTTCTTC. It yields the protein CASSFGGGSYNEQFF.

The chain couples TRBV7-2 to TRBJ2-1; TRBD2 agrees at 7 bases. Trimming at V came to 1 base and at J to 5 bases, leaving 5 bases not matched to a gene. This CDR3 is 15 amino acids long. The germline gives CDR1 SGHTA, CDR2 FQGNSA. The CDR3 sequence is CASSLGVAGNNEQFF. The CDR3 DNA reads TGTGCCAGCAGCTTAGGAGTAGCGGGTAACAATGAGCAGTTCTTC. The entire variable domain, with the rest obtained from reference TRBV7-2 and TRBJ2-1, is as follows: GAGVSQSPSNKVTEKGKDVELRCDPISGHTALYWYRQSLGQGLEFLIYFQGNSAPDKSGLPSDRFSAERTGGSVSTLTIQRTQQEDSAVYLCASSLGVAGNNEQFFGPGTRLTVL.

V and J are TRBV7-9 and TRBJ1-1; no reliable D call. The germline CDR1 and CDR2 sequences are SEHNR and FQNEAQ (reference sequence). V was clipped by 9 bases and J by 0 bases, with 8 bases between them. This CDR3 region has 12 residues. The CDR3 spells CASMLLNTEAFF. CDR3 nucleotide sequence: TGTGCCAGTATGCTACTGAACACTGAAGCTTTCTTT.

V is TRBV5-1 and J is TRBJ2-7, with D maybe TRBD1 (6 bases). V shed 4 bases and J shed 0 bases, with 11 bases lying between them. There are 14 residues in the CDR3. The V gene's germline CDR1 is SGHRS and CDR2 YFSETQ. The CDR3 spells CASSNSGASYEQYF. CDR3 DNA sequence: TGCGCCAGCAGCAATTCAGGGGCCTCCTACGAGCAGTACTTC. Full variable domain (remainder filled in from reference TRBV5-1 and TRBJ2-7): KAGVTQTPRYLIKTRGQQVTLSCSPISGHRSVSWYQQTPGQGLQFLFEYFSETQRNKGNFPGRFSGRQFSNSRSEMNVSTLELGDSALYLCASSNSGASYEQYFGPGTRLTVT.

The V and J genes are TRBV7-9 and TRBJ1-4, with 8 bases aligning to TRBD1. Losses at the gene ends were 5 bases for V and 7 bases for J; bases not matched to a gene: 15. CDR3 size: 17 residues. CDR1 is SEHNR, CDR2 FQNEAQ, per germline (reference sequence). This CDR3 reads CASSHPHRQGAREKLFF. As DNA, the CDR3 is TGTGCCAGCAGCCACCCACATAGGCAGGGGGCCCGTGAAAAACTGTTTTTT. Supplemented by reference TRBV7-9 and TRBJ1-4, the full variable domain reads DTGVSQNPRHKITKRGQNVTFRCDPISEHNRLYWYRQTLGQGPEFLTYFQNEAQLEKSRLLSDRFSAERPKGSFSTLEIQRTEQGDSAMYLCASSHPHRQGAREKLFFGSGTQLSVL.

The chain uses TRBV7-2 and TRBJ2-7; 8 bases map to TRBD1. V was pared by 5 bases and J by 3 bases, with 6 bases of the junction left unmatched. The germline V gene has CDR1 SGHTA and CDR2 FQGNSA. This CDR3 is built from 14 residues. This CDR3 is CASSPGGFFYEQYF. CDR3 bases: TGTGCCAGCAGCCCAGGGGGCTTTTTCTACGAGCAGTACTTC. The full variable domain, its missing parts supplied by reference TRBV7-2 and TRBJ2-7, is GAGVSQSPSNKVTEKGKDVELRCDPISGHTALYWYRQSLGQGLEFLIYFQGNSAPDKSGLPSDRFSAERTGGSVSTLTIQRTQQEDSAVYLCASSPGGFFYEQYFGPGTRLTVT.

CDR3 sequence: CASSQNPGGMNTEAFF. The CDR3 coding sequence is TGCGCCAGCAGCCAAAACCCAGGGGGCATGAACACTGAAGCTTTCTTT. The chain recombines TRBV4-3 with TRBJ1-1, with TRBD1 matching over 8 bases. This CDR3 is 16 amino acids long. The germline gives CDR1 LGHNA, CDR2 YSLEER. Germline trimming cut 2 bases from V and 0 bases from J; bases unmatched to any gene: 5.

V gene TRBV27 combines with J gene TRBJ1-3, with 9 bases lining up with TRBD1. V gave up 6 bases and J gave up 3 bases; unmatched junction bases: 6. Germline CDR1 is MNHEY and CDR2 is SMNVEV (reference sequence). The CDR3 is made up of 15 amino acids. The CDR3 loop is CASSTTGGIGNTIYF. Here the CDR3 DNA reads TGTGCCAGCAGCACGACAGGGGGTATTGGAAACACCATATATTTT.

V gene TRBV4-1 combines with J gene TRBJ1-5; D may be TRBD1 (5 bases). The CDR3 is made up of 14 amino acids. V was trimmed by 1 base and J by 4 bases, leaving 8 bases between them. Germline V gene data show CDR1 as MGHRA and CDR2 as YSYEKL. CDR3 in amino acids: CASSQARVNQPQHF. CDR3 DNA sequence: TGCGCCAGCAGCCAAGCCAGGGTTAATCAGCCCCAGCATTTT.

This chain uses TRBV5-4 with TRBJ2-7; the match to TRBD1 covers 12 bases. Germline V lookup: CDR1 SGHNT, CDR2 YYREEE (reference sequence). The CDR3 totals 15 residues. Unmatched junction bases numbered 7, after V lost 4 bases and J lost 5 bases. CDR3 amino acids: CASSNTGTGGHEQYF. CDR3 nucleotides: TGTGCCAGCAGCAATACCGGGACAGGGGGCCACGAGCAGTACTTC.

V usage is TRBV10-3 and J usage is TRBJ2-2; 8 bases line up with TRBD1. The CDR3 consists of 17 residues. In germline, CDR1 is ENHRY, CDR2 SYGVKD. Trimming removed 11 bases from V and 2 bases from J; junction bases left unmatched: 16. The CDR3 DNA follows: TGTGCCTCCCAGGGGGCGCGTCGACTACCCAACACCGGGGAGCTGTTTTTT. Translation gives CASQGARRLPNTGELFF.

The rearrangement uses TRBV7-2 and TRBJ2-7; possible D gene TRBD2, 5 bases. Trimming stripped 0 bases from V and 1 base from J, with 7 bases between. From germline, CDR1 is SGHTA and CDR2 FQGNSA. This CDR3 is 14 amino acids long. CDR3 nucleotides: TGTGCCAGCAGCTTAGCGGGAGTATCCTACGAGCAGTACTTC. Translation gives CASSLAGVSYEQYF.